The rows below give T cell receptor beta chains drawn from one sample of a study of monozygotic twins with inflammatory bowel disease. TCRdb re-called the 5' RACE reads and catalogs CDR3 proteins one per entry, DNA excluded. This table lists about 99,000 distinct CDR3 sequences. Input material: blood. The source of these receptors is a human donor with ulcerative colitis or Crohn's disease, or a healthy co-twin of an affected twin (not recorded which). Each CDR3 is given with its conserved first and last residue.

J: TRBJ2-7
V: TRBV7-9
CDR3: CASSSLLAGGYEQYF

J: TRBJ1-6
V: TRBV6-1
CDR3: CASSEGDRASSPLHF

J: TRBJ2-7
V: TRBV6-2/TRBV6-3
CDR3: CASSWPLAENSYEQYF

J: TRBJ1-4
V: TRBV2
CDR3: CTSSLDTSEKLFF

J: TRBJ1-6
V: TRBV6-2/TRBV6-3
CDR3: CASNNRGSYNSPLHF

J: TRBJ2-7
V: TRBV20-1
CDR3: CSARVVGLAFLYEQYF

J: TRBJ2-1
V: TRBV27
CDR3: CASTASGANEQFF

J: TRBJ1-5
V: TRBV19
CDR3: CASSMGQGQLPQHF

J: TRBJ1-4
V: TRBV3-1
CDR3: CASSRAETREKLFF

J: TRBJ1-2
V: TRBV12-3/TRBV12-4
CDR3: CASMGNYGYTF

J: TRBJ2-1
V: TRBV6-2/TRBV6-3
CDR3: CASSASGGPTFEQFF

J: TRBJ2-5
V: TRBV20-1
CDR3: CSAQLAGGETQYF

J: TRBJ2-1
V: TRBV6-2/TRBV6-3
CDR3: CASTERGTLNEQFF

J: TRBJ2-7
V: TRBV7-9
CDR3: CASSTYTTGTVYEQYF

J: TRBJ2-2
V: TRBV19
CDR3: CASGGQGNTGELFF

J: TRBJ2-1
V: TRBV4-3
CDR3: CASSQEWGPYNEQFF

J: TRBJ2-7
V: TRBV6-2/TRBV6-3
CDR3: CASRSILSYEQYF

J: TRBJ2-2
V: TRBV11-2
CDR3: CASTPSLAGEVTNTGELFF

J: TRBJ2-6
V: TRBV5-1
CDR3: CASKINSGANVLTF

J: TRBJ2-7
V: TRBV6-5
CDR3: CASRGQYEQYF

J: TRBJ2-1
V: TRBV6-5
CDR3: CASSYSENQFF

J: TRBJ1-5
V: TRBV30
CDR3: CAWRVGQGIGNQPQHF

J: TRBJ2-3
V: TRBV6-5
CDR3: CASNPGAGKTDTQYF

J: TRBJ2-7
V: TRBV6-4
CDR3: CASSDGPGFGQYF

J: TRBJ2-1
V: TRBV24-1
CDR3: CATSDPLANNEQFF

J: TRBJ2-4
V: TRBV6-1
CDR3: CASSLAGGYNIQYF

J: TRBJ1-2
V: TRBV10-3
CDR3: CAISESDSYGYTF

J: TRBJ2-3
V: TRBV7-8
CDR3: CASSLAFNLGTDTQYF

J: TRBJ2-2
V: TRBV20-1
CDR3: CSARAGEFRNTGELFF

J: TRBJ2-7
V: TRBV28
CDR3: CVAGVDYEQYF

J: TRBJ2-7
V: TRBV20-1
CDR3: CSASQISYEQYF

J: TRBJ2-7
V: TRBV24-1
CDR3: CATRSTGGYEQYF

J: TRBJ2-5
V: TRBV7-2
CDR3: CASSLGNAKTQETQYF

J: TRBJ2-5
V: TRBV10-3
CDR3: CAISDLITQYF

J: TRBJ1-2
V: TRBV4-3
CDR3: CASSQADLSYGYTF

J: TRBJ1-1
V: TRBV7-9
CDR3: CASSVGQANTEAFF

J: TRBJ1-2
V: TRBV7-9
CDR3: CASSFTGEVDYGYTF

J: TRBJ1-4
V: TRBV28
CDR3: CASSRVGRALNEKLFF

J: TRBJ2-3
V: TRBV20-1
CDR3: CSARGVSRAGGTDTQYF

J: TRBJ2-1
V: TRBV5-1
CDR3: CASSLGGRSSYNEQFF

J: TRBJ2-7
V: TRBV4-1
CDR3: CASSPGRDSGFPNSYEQYF

J: TRBJ2-7
V: TRBV29-1
CDR3: CSVGASSSYEQYF

J: TRBJ2-7
V: TRBV20-1
CDR3: CSATGQGYEQYF

J: TRBJ2-3
V: TRBV15
CDR3: CASRLAGRTSTDTQYF

J: TRBJ2-7
V: TRBV5-1
CDR3: CASSLGTVRYEQYF

J: TRBJ2-7
V: TRBV29-1
CDR3: CSANSGRANEQYF

J: TRBJ2-5
V: TRBV6-1
CDR3: CASSPRTQGGTQYF

J: TRBJ2-1
V: TRBV7-2
CDR3: CASSQLVGPYNEQFF

J: TRBJ1-2
V: TRBV18
CDR3: CASSQYQVLGRTPYGYTF

J: TRBJ2-7
V: TRBV28
CDR3: CASSLIGGTGEQYF

J: TRBJ2-7
V: TRBV5-1
CDR3: CASSLESWPGSSEQYF

J: TRBJ1-5
V: TRBV28
CDR3: CASNVPIGRNQPQHF

J: TRBJ2-4
V: TRBV28
CDR3: CASSRPQGAKNIQYF

J: TRBJ1-5
V: TRBV5-1
CDR3: CASSLEGYSNQPQHF